This passage covers 26 T cell receptor beta chains from one sample sequenced in a study of shared clonotypes between healthy human individuals. Assay used: immunoSEQ multiplex PCR; TCRdb lists only in-frame clones, some missing. The table shows some 2,100,000 clones, with about 94% occurring only once. The sequenced sample consisted of naive CD4+ T cells sorted from blood. Subset denoted: CD45RA+ positively selected. The origin of the receptors is a man between 18 and 29 years old in good health.

This rearrangement joins TRBV7-2 to TRBJ2-4, with unresolved D. The V end was cut by 5 bases, the J end by 5 bases, with 10 bases between. The CDR3 is 13 amino acids. Germline V gives CDR1 SGHTA, CDR2 FQGNSA. The CDR3: CASSVRIQNIQYF. The CDR3 DNA is TGTGCCAGCAGCGTACGGATTCAAAACATTCAGTACTTC.

The CDR3 DNA reads TGTGCCTGGAGTATCACCCTGGCAACTAATGAAAAACTGTTTTTT. This gives the protein CAWSITLATNEKLFF. V gene TRBV30 combines with J gene TRBJ1-4; D is unclear. With 2 bases removed from V and 0 bases from J, the gap between germline ends came to 10 bases. Per the germline V gene, CDR1 is GTSNPN and CDR2 is SVGIG (reference sequence). CDR3 size: 15 residues. Full variable domain (rest looked up from reference TRBV30 and TRBJ1-4): SQTIHQWPATLVQPVGSPLSLECTVEGTSNPNLYWYRQAAGRGLQLLFYSVGIGQISSEVPQNLSASRPQDRQFILSSKKLLLSDSGFYLCAWSITLATNEKLFFGSGTQLSVL.

The rearrangement links TRBV19 to TRBJ1-5, with a tentative D call TRBD1 (5 bases). CDR3 size: 13 residues. Germline V gene lookup returns CDR1 LNHDA and CDR2 SQIVND (reference sequence). V was trimmed by 7 bases and J by 2 bases, leaving 9 bases between them. CDR3 bases: TGTGCCAGTATGAGCAGGGGCAATCAGCCCCAGCATTTT. This sequence encodes CASMSRGNQPQHF. Full variable domain (rest looked up from reference TRBV19 and TRBJ1-5): DGGITQSPKYLFRKEGQNVTLSCEQNLNHDAMYWYRQDPGQGLRLIYYSQIVNDFQKGDIAEGYSVSREKKESFPLTVTSAQKNPTAFYLCASMSRGNQPQHFGDGTRLSIL.

The chain recombines TRBV19 with TRBJ1-5; a weak D match, TRBD1 (5 bases). This CDR3 has 14 amino acids. With 6 bases removed from V and 6 bases from J, the gap between germline ends came to 15 bases. The V gene's germline CDR1 is LNHDA and CDR2 SQIVND (reference sequence). This CDR3 is CASSEPWGTQPQHF. CDR3 sequence (DNA): TGTGCCAGTAGCGAGCCGTGGGGGACTCAGCCCCAGCATTTT.

With respect to this clone: Distinct nucleotide sequences in the sample also encode this CDR3. The V gene is TRBV7-2, the J gene TRBJ1-5, with D possibly matching TRBD1 (5 bases). Germline V gene data show CDR1 as SGHTA and CDR2 as FQGNSA. This CDR3 spans 15 amino acids. The ends were cut back, 5 bases at V and 0 bases at J, with 11 bases in the middle. Here the CDR3 DNA reads TGTGCCAGCAGCCCAGACAGTCTTAGCAATCAGCCCCAGCATTTT. Protein: CASSPDSLSNQPQHF. The full variable domain, in which reference TRBV7-2 and TRBJ1-5 provide the parts outside the CDR3, is GAGVSQSPSNKVTEKGKDVELRCDPISGHTALYWYRQSLGQGLEFLIYFQGNSAPDKSGLPSDRFSAERTGGSVSTLTIQRTQQEDSAVYLCASSPDSLSNQPQHFGDGTRLSIL.

The rearrangement joins TRBV10-1 to TRBJ1-1, with D hard to call. The V and J ends lost 0 bases and 6 bases respectively, with 8 bases between them. This CDR3 is 13 amino acids long. Germline loops: CDR1 WNHNN, CDR2 SYGVQD (reference sequence). For the CDR3, the DNA is TGCGCCAGCAGTGAGTCGAAGGAATCTGAAGCTTTCTTT. As protein: CASSESKESEAFF.

The chain has TRBV6-5 and TRBJ1-2; 7 nucleotides align to TRBD1. The V segment lost 1 base and the J segment 4 bases; nucleotides outside the gene matches: 3. The germline CDR1 and CDR2 sequences are MNHEY and SVGAGI. The CDR3 consists of 14 residues. The CDR3 protein is CASSYYRGGYGYTF. The CDR3 region has the DNA TGTGCCAGCAGTTACTACAGGGGTGGCTATGGCTACACCTTC.

The V gene is TRBV14, the J gene TRBJ2-7, with 7 positions matching TRBD2. V shed 2 bases, J shed 4 bases, and the junction held 5 bases outside the gene matches. Germline assignment: CDR1 SGHDN and CDR2 FVKESK. The CDR3 length is 14 residues. Written as DNA, the CDR3 is TGTGCCAGCAGCCAACGCGGGAGCTGGTACGAGCAGTACTTC. Translation: CASSQRGSWYEQYF. Together with reference TRBV14 and TRBJ2-7, the CDR3 gives the full variable domain: EAGVTQFPSHSVIEKGQTVTLRCDPISGHDNLYWYRRVMGKEIKFLLHFVKESKQDESGMPNNRFLAERTGGTYSTLKVQPAELEDSGVYFCASSQRGSWYEQYFGPGTRLTVT.

The rearrangement uses TRBV7-6 and TRBJ1-2, with 11 bases lining up with TRBD1. The J segment lost 4 bases and the V segment lost 3 bases, leaving 4 bases of the junction unmatched. Germline assignment: CDR1 SGHVS and CDR2 FNYEAQ. The CDR3 runs 15 residues. The CDR3, as DNA: TGTGCCAGCAGCTTTGGACAGGGGGCAGGCTATGGCTACACCTTC. Amino acids: CASSFGQGAGYGYTF.

Concerning this clone: Other nucleotide sequences in the sample specify the same CDR3. CDR3 sequence: CASGYSNQPQHF. The CDR3 DNA reads as TGTGCCAGTGGCTATAGCAATCAGCCCCAGCATTTT. The genes are TRBV28 and TRBJ1-5, with D unclear. The V and J ends lost 9 bases and 0 bases respectively, with 6 bases between them. The CDR3 spans 12 residues. In germline, CDR1 is MDHEN, CDR2 SYDVKM.

V usage is TRBV7-9 and J usage is TRBJ2-7, with D perhaps assigned TRBD1 or TRBD2 (5 bases each). V was trimmed by 3 bases and J by 5 bases, leaving 8 bases between them. The V gene's germline CDR1 is SEHNR and CDR2 FQNEAQ (reference sequence). This CDR3 region has 12 residues. CDR3 residues: CASSFLGDEQYF. For the CDR3, the DNA is TGTGCCAGCAGCTTTCTGGGGGACGAGCAGTACTTC.

V usage is TRBV30 and J usage is TRBJ1-3, with D possibly TRBD1 on 5 matching bases. The germline V gene encodes CDR1 GTSNPN and CDR2 SVGIG (reference sequence). This CDR3 is built from 15 residues. The ends were cut back, 1 base at V and 4 bases at J, with 14 bases in the middle. CDR3 nucleotides: TGTGCCTGGAGTGCCCTTCAAGGGGTGGGAAACACCATATATTTT. Amino acids: CAWSALQGVGNTIYF.

V gene TRBV7-2 combines with J gene TRBJ1-1; D is ambiguous. In germline, CDR1 is SGHTA, CDR2 FQGNSA. The CDR3 totals 13 residues. V was cut by 1 base and J by 4 bases, with 7 bases left in between. The CDR3 DNA sequence: TGTGCCAGCAGCTTAGATGGGCGCACTGAAGCTTTCTTT. Translation gives CASSLDGRTEAFF.

To note about this clone: Other DNA sequences in this sample translate to the same CDR3. DNA of the CDR3: TGTGCCTGGAGCCCCTCTGGGGCCAACGTCCTGACTTTC. Protein sequence: CAWSPSGANVLTF. This chain uses TRBV30 with TRBJ2-6; D is unresolved. Germline CDR1 reads GTSNPN; CDR2 reads SVGIG (reference sequence). Trimming shortened V by 3 bases and J by 0 bases, and 3 bases separated the two germline ends. This CDR3 spans 13 amino acids.

This clone was seen once. The same CDR3 arises from other DNA sequences in this sample as well. The CDR3, as DNA: TGTGCCTGGGGGACAGGGGTAACTGAAGCTTTCTTT. It specifies CAWGTGVTEAFF. The V and J genes are TRBV30 and TRBJ1-1, with 10 bases that match TRBD1. Germline V CDR1 and CDR2: GTSNPN, SVGIG (reference sequence). After removal of 5 bases from V and 5 bases from J, the junction contained 2 bases not matched to a gene. The CDR3 is 12 amino acids.

Comments on this clone: This sample also contains other DNA sequences that code for the same CDR3. This chain uses TRBV11-2 with TRBJ1-1; TRBD1 is a possible D gene (5 bases). The CDR3 loop spans 13 amino acids. V lost 3 bases to trimming and J lost 5 bases, with 10 bases between them. Germline V gene sequence: CDR1 SGHAT, CDR2 FQNNGV. The CDR3 coding sequence is TGTGCCAGCAGCTTGGCGGGGGGGACTGAAGCTTTCTTT. Its protein is CASSLAGGTEAFF. Based on the CDR3 plus reference TRBV11-2 and TRBJ1-1, the full variable domain is EAGVAQSPRYKIIEKRQSVAFWCNPISGHATLYWYQQILGQGPKLLIQFQNNGVVDDSQLPKDRFSAERLKGVDSTLKIQPAKLEDSAVYLCASSLAGGTEAFFGQGTRLTVV.

The chain couples TRBV30 to TRBJ2-1, with 10 bases aligning to TRBD2. With V trimmed by 3 bases and J by 10 bases, 3 bases remained unmatched. There are 12 residues in the CDR3. Germline V CDR1 and CDR2: GTSNPN, SVGIG (reference sequence). The CDR3 nucleotides read TGTGCCTGGAGGGGACTAGCGAGGGAGCAGTTCTTC. This translates into CAWRGLAREQFF.

V gene TRBV6-4 combines with J gene TRBJ1-1, with D perhaps matching TRBD1 (5 bases). Germline V gene data show CDR1 as MRHNA and CDR2 as SNTAGT. The CDR3 consists of 15 residues. Trimming cost V 5 bases and J 2 bases, with 15 bases left between them. For the CDR3, the DNA is TGTGCCAGCAGTCCTTCCCCCGACAGAAACACTGAAGCTTTCTTT. It yields the protein CASSPSPDRNTEAFF.

The genes are TRBV10-3 and TRBJ2-2; D call uncertain. CDR1 is ENHRY, CDR2 SYGVKD, per germline. The V end lost 4 bases, the J end lost 1 base, and 10 bases lay between the germline ends. The CDR3 runs to 15 residues. CDR3 nucleotides: TGTGCCATCAGTGTGGACGTAGGGAACACCGGGGAGCTGTTTTTT. Amino acid sequence: CAISVDVGNTGELFF.

The rearrangement links TRBV6-5 to TRBJ2-5; 10 bases align to TRBD2. The J call is doubtful: the DNA matches TRBJ2-7 better. From germline, CDR1 is MNHEY and CDR2 SVGAGI. This CDR3 is built from 13 residues. CDR3: CASSPLAGGEQYF. The CDR3 DNA sequence: TGTGCCAGCAGTCCTTTAGCGGGGGGCGAGCAGTACTTC.

The chain links TRBV5-1 to TRBJ2-1; no clear D. V was pared by 0 bases and J by 6 bases, with 13 bases between. In germline, CDR1 is SGHRS, CDR2 YFSETQ. This CDR3 region has 15 residues. The CDR3 region has the DNA TGCGCCAGCAGCTTGGCCCTGGCTGTGGGCAATGAGCAGTTCTTC. It codes for CASSLALAVGNEQFF.

This rearrangement joins TRBV13 to TRBJ2-2; the match to TRBD2 covers 7 bases. Unmatched junction bases numbered 11, after V lost 5 bases and J lost 5 bases. CDR3 length: 16 amino acids. Per the germline V gene, CDR1 is PRHDT and CDR2 is FYEKMQ (reference sequence). The CDR3 sequence is CASSQGRPGGTGELFF. CDR3 DNA sequence: TGTGCCAGCAGCCAAGGACGGCCCGGGGGGACCGGGGAGCTGTTTTTT.

The chain combines TRBV11-1 with TRBJ2-1; D may match TRBD1 or TRBD2 (5 bases each). Germline V gene data show CDR1 as SGHAT and CDR2 as FQDESV (reference sequence). V dropped 5 bases and J dropped 8 bases, with 16 bases sitting between them. This CDR3 is built from 14 residues. The CDR3 sequence: CASSPGERDDEQFF. In DNA, the CDR3 is TGTGCCAGCAGCCCCGGGGAGAGGGACGATGAGCAGTTCTTC.

V and J are TRBV6-5 and TRBJ2-2; D may be TRBD1 (6 bases). Germline V gene sequence: CDR1 MNHEY, CDR2 SVGAGI. V was shortened by 1 base and J by 3 bases, with 9 bases between the two germline ends. The CDR3 covers 15 residues. The DNA for the CDR3 is TGTGCCAGCAGTTACTGGGGGCGTGACACCGGGGAGCTGTTTTTT. It codes for CASSYWGRDTGELFF.

V is TRBV6-5 and J is TRBJ2-7; 8 bases agree with TRBD1. Germline assignment: CDR1 MNHEY and CDR2 SVGAGI. J lost 5 bases, V lost 5 bases, and 8 bases had no gene match. This CDR3 comprises 14 residues. For the CDR3, the DNA is TGTGCCAGCAGTCGCGGACAGGGCGGTAACGAGCAGTACTTC. Translating it yields CASSRGQGGNEQYF.

The sample holds a few counts of this clone. The CDR3 is CASSLVPAVEQYF. CDR3 nucleotide sequence: TGTGCCAGCAGCTTAGTTCCAGCGGTGGAGCAGTACTTC. The V and J genes are TRBV11-2 and TRBJ2-5; tentatively, D is TRBD2 (5 bases). Germline V gives CDR1 SGHAT, CDR2 FQNNGV. Between the trimmed V and J ends, which lost 1 base and 11 bases, there was a span of 14 bases. CDR3 length equals 13 residues.